The clone carrying this T cell receptor beta chain was observed many times. Molecular barcoded adaptors covering alpha/delta and beta/gamma chains were used on about 0.4 ug RNA. TCRdb fed the reads into MiXCR, producing one record per CDR3 protein. The sample lists around 30,000 distinct CDR3 sequences, approximately 17% occurring once. This entry comes from a study of read filtering for tumor transcriptome and immune sequencing. In the study overall: After DNase treatment, RNA was made into whole-transcriptome libraries.

The sequenced sample was a population of CD138-negative cells sorted from bone marrow. This receptor was identified in a donor over 35 with multiple myeloma.

The CDR3 spells CAISESIGQGAKTQYF. CDR3 in DNA: TGTGCCATCAGTGAGTCGATAGGACAGGGGGCGAAGACCCAGTACTTC. V usage is TRBV10-3 and J usage is TRBJ2-5, with 11 bases lining up with TRBD1. CDR1 and CDR2 (germline): ENHRY, SYGVKD. V gave up 0 bases and J gave up 6 bases; unmatched junction bases: 6. CDR3 length: 16 amino acids.